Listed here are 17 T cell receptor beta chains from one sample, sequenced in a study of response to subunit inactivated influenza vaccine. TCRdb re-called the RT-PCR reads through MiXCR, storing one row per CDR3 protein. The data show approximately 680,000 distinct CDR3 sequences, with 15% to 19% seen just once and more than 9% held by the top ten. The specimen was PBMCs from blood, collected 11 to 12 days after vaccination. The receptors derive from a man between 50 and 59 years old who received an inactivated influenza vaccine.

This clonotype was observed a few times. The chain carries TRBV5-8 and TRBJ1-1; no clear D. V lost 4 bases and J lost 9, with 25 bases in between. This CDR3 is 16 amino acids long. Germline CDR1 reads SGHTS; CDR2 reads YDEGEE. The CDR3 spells CASSPYRITERRKAFF. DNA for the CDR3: TGTGCCAGCAGCCCTTACCGAATTACAGAAAGAAGAAAAGCTTTCTTT.

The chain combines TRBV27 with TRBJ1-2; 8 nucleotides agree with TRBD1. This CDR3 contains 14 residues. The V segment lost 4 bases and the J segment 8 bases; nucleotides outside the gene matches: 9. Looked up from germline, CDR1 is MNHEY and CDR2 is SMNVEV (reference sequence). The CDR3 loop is CASSSWTGLQGYTF. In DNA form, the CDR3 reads TGTGCCAGCAGTTCCTGGACAGGGCTCCAGGGCTACACCTTC.

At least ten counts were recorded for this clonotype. CDR3 DNA: TGCAGCGTTGGTGGGACTAGCAGCTACAATGAGCAGTTCTTC. Protein product: CSVGGTSSYNEQFF. The gene calls are TRBV29-1 and TRBJ2-1; 9 bases are shared with TRBD2. The CDR3 is made up of 14 amino acids. With 4 bases clipped from V and 3 bases from J, the junction kept 4 bases outside the gene matches. Germline loops: CDR1 SQVTM, CDR2 ANQGSEA.

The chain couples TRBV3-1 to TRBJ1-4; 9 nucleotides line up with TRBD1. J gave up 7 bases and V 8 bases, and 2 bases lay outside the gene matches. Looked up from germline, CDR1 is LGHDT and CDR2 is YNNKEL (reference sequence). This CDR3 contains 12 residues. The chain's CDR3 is CASGQGFEKLFF. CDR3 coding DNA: TGTGCCAGCGGACAGGGGTTTGAAAAACTGTTTTTT.

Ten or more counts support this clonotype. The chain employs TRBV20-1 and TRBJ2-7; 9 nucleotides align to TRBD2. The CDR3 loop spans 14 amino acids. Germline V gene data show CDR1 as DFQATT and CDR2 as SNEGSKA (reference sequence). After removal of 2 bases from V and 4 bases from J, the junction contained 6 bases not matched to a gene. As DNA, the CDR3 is TGCAGTGCTAGATTGACTAGCGGATCTTACGAGCAGTACTTC. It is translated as CSARLTSGSYEQYF.

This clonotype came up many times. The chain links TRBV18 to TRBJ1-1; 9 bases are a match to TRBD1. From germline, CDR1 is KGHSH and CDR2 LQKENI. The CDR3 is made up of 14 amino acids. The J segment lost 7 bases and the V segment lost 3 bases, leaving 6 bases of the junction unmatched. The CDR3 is CASSPNDRGIEAFF. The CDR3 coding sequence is TGTGCCAGCTCACCTAACGACAGGGGGATTGAAGCTTTCTTT.

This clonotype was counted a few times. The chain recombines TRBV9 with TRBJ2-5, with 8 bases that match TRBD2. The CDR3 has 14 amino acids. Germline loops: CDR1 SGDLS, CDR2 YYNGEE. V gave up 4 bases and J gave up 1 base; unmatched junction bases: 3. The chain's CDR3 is CASSPRGAQETQYF. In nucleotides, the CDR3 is TGTGCCAGCAGCCCGCGGGGGGCCCAAGAGACCCAGTACTTC. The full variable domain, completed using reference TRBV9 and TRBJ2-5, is DSGVTQTPKHLITATGQRVTLRCSPRSGDLSVYWYQQSLDQGLQFLIQYYNGEERAKGNILERFSAQQFPDLHSELNLSSLELGDSALYFCASSPRGAQETQYFGPGTRLLVL.

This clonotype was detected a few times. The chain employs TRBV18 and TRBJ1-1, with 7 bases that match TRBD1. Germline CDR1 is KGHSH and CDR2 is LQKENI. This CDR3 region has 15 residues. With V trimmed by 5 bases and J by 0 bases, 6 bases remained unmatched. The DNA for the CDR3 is TGTGCCAGCTCAACTACAGGGGCCATGAACACTGAAGCTTTCTTT. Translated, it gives CASSTTGAMNTEAFF.

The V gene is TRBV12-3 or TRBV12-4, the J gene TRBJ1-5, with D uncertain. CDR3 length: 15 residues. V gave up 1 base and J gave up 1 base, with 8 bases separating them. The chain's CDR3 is CASSLGIVSNQPQHF. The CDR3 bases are TGTGCCAGCAGTTTAGGCATCGTGAGCAATCAGCCCCAGCATTTT.

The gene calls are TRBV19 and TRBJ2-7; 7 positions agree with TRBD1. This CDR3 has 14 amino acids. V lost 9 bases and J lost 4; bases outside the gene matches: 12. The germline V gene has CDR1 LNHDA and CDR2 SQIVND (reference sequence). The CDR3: CASSRRDRQYEQYF. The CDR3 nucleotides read TGTGCCAGCTCCCGCCGGGACAGACAATACGAGCAGTACTTC.

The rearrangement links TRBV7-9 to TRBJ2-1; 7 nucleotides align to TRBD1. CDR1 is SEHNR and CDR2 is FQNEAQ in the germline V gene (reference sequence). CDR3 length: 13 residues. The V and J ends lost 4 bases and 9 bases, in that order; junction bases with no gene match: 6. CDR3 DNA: TGTGCCAGCAGCTCAGGGGGTCGGGGTGAGCAGTTCTTC. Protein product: CASSSGGRGEQFF.

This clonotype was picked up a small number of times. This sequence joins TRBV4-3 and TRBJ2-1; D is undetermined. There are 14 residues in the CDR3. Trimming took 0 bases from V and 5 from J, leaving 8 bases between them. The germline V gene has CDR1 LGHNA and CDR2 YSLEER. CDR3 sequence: CASSQDRHNNEQFF. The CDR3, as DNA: TGCGCCAGCAGCCAAGATAGGCATAACAATGAGCAGTTCTTC.

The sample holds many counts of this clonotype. The CDR3 nucleotides are TGCGCCAGCAGCCAAGTATCTAGCGGGACGAGATCGAACGAGCAGTACTTC. This translates into CASSQVSSGTRSNEQYF. The chain joins TRBV4-3 to TRBJ2-7; the match to TRBD2 covers 9 bases. Trimming took 1 base from V and 5 from J; bases not matched to a gene: 12. The germline V gene has CDR1 LGHNA and CDR2 YSLEER. The CDR3 is 17 residues long.

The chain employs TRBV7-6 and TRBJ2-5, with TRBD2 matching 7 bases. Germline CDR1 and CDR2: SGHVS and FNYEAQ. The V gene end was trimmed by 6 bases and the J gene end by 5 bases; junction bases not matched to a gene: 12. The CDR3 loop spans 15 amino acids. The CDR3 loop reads CASRSSGENGETQYF. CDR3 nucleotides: TGTGCCAGCAGGTCTAGCGGTGAAAACGGGGAGACCCAGTACTTC.

CDR3 sequence (DNA): TGTGCCAGCAGTTACGGAATGCCCTACAATGAGCAGTTCTTC. This gives the protein CASSYGMPYNEQFF. This chain connects TRBV6-2 or TRBV6-3 to TRBJ2-1, with D unresolved. Germline CDR1 and CDR2: MNHEY and SVGEGT. The CDR3 runs 14 residues. V was shortened by 2 bases and J by 2 bases, with 7 bases between the two germline ends.

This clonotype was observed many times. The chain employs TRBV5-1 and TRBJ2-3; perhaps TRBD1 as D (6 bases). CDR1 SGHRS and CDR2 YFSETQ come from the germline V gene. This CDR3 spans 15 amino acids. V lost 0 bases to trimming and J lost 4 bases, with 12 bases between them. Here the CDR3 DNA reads TGCGCCAGCAGCTTGGTAGGGGGACAAGCAGATACGCAGTATTTT. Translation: CASSLVGGQADTQYF.

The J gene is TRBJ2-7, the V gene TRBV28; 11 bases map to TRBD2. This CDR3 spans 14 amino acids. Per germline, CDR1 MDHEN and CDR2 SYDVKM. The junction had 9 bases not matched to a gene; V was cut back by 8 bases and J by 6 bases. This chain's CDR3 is CASDELAGVSEQYF. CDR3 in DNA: TGTGCCAGCGACGAACTAGCGGGAGTTAGCGAGCAGTACTTC.